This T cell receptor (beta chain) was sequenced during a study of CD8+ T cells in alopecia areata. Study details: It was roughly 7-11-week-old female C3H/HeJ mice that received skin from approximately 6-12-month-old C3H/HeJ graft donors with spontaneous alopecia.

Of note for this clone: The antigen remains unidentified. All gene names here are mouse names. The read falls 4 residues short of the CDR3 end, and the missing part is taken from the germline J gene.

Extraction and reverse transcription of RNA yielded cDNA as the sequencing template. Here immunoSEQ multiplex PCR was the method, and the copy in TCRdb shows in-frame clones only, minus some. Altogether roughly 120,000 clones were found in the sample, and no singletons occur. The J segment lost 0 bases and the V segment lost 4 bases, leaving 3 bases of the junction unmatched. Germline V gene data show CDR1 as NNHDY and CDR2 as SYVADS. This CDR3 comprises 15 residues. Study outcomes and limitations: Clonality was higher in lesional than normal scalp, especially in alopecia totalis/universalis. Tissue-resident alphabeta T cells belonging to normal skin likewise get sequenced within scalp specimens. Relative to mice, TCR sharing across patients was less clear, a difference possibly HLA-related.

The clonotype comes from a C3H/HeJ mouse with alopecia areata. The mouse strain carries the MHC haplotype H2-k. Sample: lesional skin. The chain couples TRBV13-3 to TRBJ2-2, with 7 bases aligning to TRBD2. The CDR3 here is CASSTGDTNTGQLYF. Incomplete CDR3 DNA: TGTGCCAGCAGTACTGGGGATACAAACACCGGG.